This T cell receptor (beta chain) was sequenced in a study of shared T cell receptors in the human thymus. Sequencing was performed with immunoSEQ multiplex PCR; in TCRdb, only in-frame clones are kept and a portion is missing. The data show some 660,000 clones, about 89% seen once. In this sample, this clone turned up once. This CDR3 spans 16 amino acids. The ends were cut back, 2 bases at V and 3 bases at J, with 19 bases in the middle. CDR1 is SQVTM and CDR2 is ANQGSEA in the germline V gene. The same sample was also studied in work on human thymus T cells. That work contributes: Gene usage for V and J segments appeared biased in thymic and blood repertoires. Related research found strongly overlapping thymic repertoires in unrelated individuals.

Sequencing was done on a sample of thymocytes. The V gene is TRBV29-1, the J gene TRBJ1-2, with a possible D match to TRBD1 (6 bases). This clonotype was obtained from a boy under two years old with a congenital heart defect. Written as DNA, the CDR3 is TGCAGCGTTGAAACCCACAGGGTACCCGAGGACTATGGCTACACCTTC. Amino acid sequence: CSVETHRVPEDYGYTF.